The next 23 T cell receptor beta chains were all read from a single sample in a study of blood T cell repertoires in COVID-19. Profiling relied on immunoSEQ multiplex PCR, and the TCRdb table lists in-frame clones only, not all of them. This table has roughly 380,000 clones, approximately 81% appearing once. The sequenced sample consisted of peripheral blood. These receptors were collected from a woman in her late teens or twenties with acute or convalescent COVID-19.

The chain carries TRBV18 and TRBJ1-1, with D perhaps matching TRBD1 (6 bases). The CDR3 is 17 residues long. The ends were cut back, 3 bases at V and 0 bases at J, with 17 bases in the middle. Germline V gene data show CDR1 as KGHSH and CDR2 as LQKENI. CDR3 loop: CASSPGRGLVMNTEAFF. CDR3 sequence (DNA): TGTGCCAGCTCACCGGGCAGGGGTTTAGTGATGAACACTGAAGCTTTCTTT.

This clone was picked up a small number of times. The rearrangement uses TRBV7-3 and TRBJ2-1, with TRBD2 matching 13 bases. Germline trimming cut 5 bases from V and 4 bases from J; bases unmatched to any gene: 8. Per germline, CDR1 SGHTA and CDR2 FQGTGA. The CDR3 contains 17 residues. CDR3 DNA: TGTGCCAGCAGCCCGTCCGGGACTAGCGGGATATACAATGAGCAGTTCTTC. The encoded protein is CASSPSGTSGIYNEQFF. The variable domain in full, completed from reference TRBV7-3 and TRBJ2-1, reads GAGVSQTPSNKVTEKGKYVELRCDPISGHTALYWYRQSLGQGPEFLIYFQGTGAADDSGLPNDRFFAVRPEGSVSTLKIQRTERGDSAVYLCASSPSGTSGIYNEQFFGPGTRLTVL.

As to this clone: Other DNA sequences from this sample encode an identical CDR3 as well. V and J are TRBV7-3 and TRBJ2-3; maybe TRBD2 (6 bases). The CDR3 runs to 14 residues. The V gene's germline CDR1 is SGHTA and CDR2 FQGTGA. The V end lost 5 bases, the J end lost 0 bases, and 9 bases lay between the germline ends. In nucleotides, the CDR3 is TGTGCCAGCAGCCTCGGGACTAGCACAGATACGCAGTATTTT. This sequence encodes CASSLGTSTDTQYF.

The chain has TRBV10-1 and TRBJ2-2, with D perhaps TRBD1 (5 bases). CDR3 size: 14 residues. The ends were cut back, 3 bases at V and 5 bases at J, with 10 bases in the middle. CDR1 and CDR2 from the germline V gene are WNHNN and SYGVQD (reference sequence). The CDR3 DNA reads TGCGCCAGCAGTGAACAGGCAGAGACCGGGGAGCTGTTTTTT. Translating it yields CASSEQAETGELFF.

J is TRBJ2-7 and V is TRBV5-6, with TRBD2 matching over 11 bases. This CDR3 spans 16 amino acids. CDR1 and CDR2 from the germline V gene are SGHDT and YYEEEE. V dropped 6 bases and J dropped 3; count of bases not matched to a gene: 11. CDR3 sequence reads: CASTDLTSGGFYEQYF. The CDR3 coding sequence is TGTGCCAGCACCGACTTAACTAGCGGGGGTTTCTACGAGCAGTACTTC. Combining the CDR3 with reference TRBV5-6 and TRBJ2-7 gives the whole variable domain DAGVTQSPTHLIKTRGQQVTLRCSPKSGHDTVSWYQQALGQGPQFIFQYYEEEERQRGNFPDRFSGHQFPNYSSELNVNALLLGDSALYLCASTDLTSGGFYEQYFGPGTRLTVT.

The chain employs TRBV5-4 and TRBJ2-7; 10 bases agree with TRBD2. This CDR3 has 17 residues. Germline CDR1 and CDR2: SGHNT and YYREEE (reference sequence). The trim removed 4 bases at V and 0 bases at J, leaving 10 bases unmatched. CDR3 coding DNA: TGTGCCAGCAGCCCGGGGGGACTAGCGCCCAACTCCTACGAGCAGTACTTC. It encodes CASSPGGLAPNSYEQYF.

This clone has just one count. This chain joins TRBV5-8 and TRBJ2-5; TRBD2 matches at 10 bases. V lost 2 bases and J lost 3; bases outside the gene matches: 7. The CDR3 sequence is 16 residues long. CDR1 and CDR2 from the germline V gene are SGHTS and YDEGEE. The CDR3 nucleotides are TGTGCCAGCAGCTTAGCTTGGCTAGCGGGAGAAGAGACCCAGTACTTC. Translation: CASSLAWLAGEETQYF.

The rearrangement uses TRBV11-2 and TRBJ1-1, with D unresolved. Trimming took 5 bases from V and 5 from J, leaving 12 bases between them. The CDR3 has 13 residues. Germline V gives CDR1 SGHAT, CDR2 FQNNGV. The CDR3 is CASSLERQTEAFF. In nucleotides, the CDR3 is TGTGCCAGCAGCCTCGAGCGTCAGACTGAAGCTTTCTTT.

The chain joins TRBV5-6 to TRBJ2-5; D remains unclear. The CDR3 extends over 14 amino acids. Germline CDR1 SGHDT, CDR2 YYEEEE. V was pared by 1 base and J by 0 bases, with 7 bases between. The CDR3 DNA is TGTGCCAGCAGCTTGCTACGGTACCAAGAGACCCAGTACTTC. Protein: CASSLLRYQETQYF. Full variable domain (rest looked up from reference TRBV5-6 and TRBJ2-5): DAGVTQSPTHLIKTRGQQVTLRCSPKSGHDTVSWYQQALGQGPQFIFQYYEEEERQRGNFPDRFSGHQFPNYSSELNVNALLLGDSALYLCASSLLRYQETQYFGPGTRLLVL.

V gene TRBV28 combines with J gene TRBJ2-7; D is perhaps TRBD2 (5 bases). Germline CDR1 reads MDHEN; CDR2 reads SYDVKM. The V gene lost 10 bases and the J gene lost 7 bases, with 23 bases spanning the gap. The CDR3 sequence is 14 residues long. CDR3 coding DNA: TGTGCCACCGCGGGCCCACGGACGAGTCTTGAGCAGTACTTC. This sequence encodes CATAGPRTSLEQYF.

The V call is TRBV7-3, the J call TRBJ2-3, with TRBD1 identical over 10 bases. Germline trimming cut 5 bases from V and 4 bases from J; bases unmatched to any gene: 9. The CDR3 spans 16 residues. Germline CDR1 is SGHTA and CDR2 is FQGTGA. CDR3: CASSNRGTGEADTQYF. The DNA for the CDR3 is TGTGCCAGCAGCAACCGCGGGACAGGGGAGGCAGATACGCAGTATTTT.

The chain combines TRBV5-1 with TRBJ2-2, with a weak D call TRBD2 (5 bases). Per germline, CDR1 SGHRS and CDR2 YFSETQ. The CDR3 covers 15 residues. V was shortened by 2 bases and J by 5 bases, with 13 bases between the two germline ends. The CDR3 coding sequence is TGCGCCAGCAGCTTCGAGGGAATGGGAACCGGGGAGCTGTTTTTT. Translated: CASSFEGMGTGELFF.

The chain links TRBV24-1 to TRBJ2-5; 9 bases line up with TRBD1. This CDR3 comprises 17 residues. Germline values: CDR1 KGHDR, CDR2 SFDVKD. J gave up 5 bases and V 4 bases, and 13 bases lay outside the gene matches. The CDR3 sequence: CATSDTGTGSFGETQYF. The CDR3 nucleotides are TGTGCCACCAGTGACACCGGGACAGGGAGTTTTGGGGAGACCCAGTACTTC.

This clone came up many times. The chain employs TRBV28 and TRBJ1-6, with 9 positions matching TRBD1. The CDR3 is 18 amino acids. J was trimmed by 1 base and V by 4 bases; bases with no gene match: 8. Germline V CDR1 and CDR2: MDHEN, SYDVKM. CDR3 sequence reads: CASSSTGQGGSYNSPLHF. In DNA, the CDR3 is TGTGCCAGCAGTTCAACGGGACAGGGAGGGTCCTATAATTCACCCCTCCACTTT.

This chain links TRBV11-2 with TRBJ1-2; 7 bases line up with TRBD1. Trimming took 6 bases from V and 3 from J; bases not matched to a gene: 13. This CDR3 region has 16 residues. Germline CDR1 and CDR2: SGHAT and FQNNGV. This chain's CDR3 is CASSSIQGPRYYGYTF. The CDR3 nucleotides read TGTGCCAGCAGTTCGATACAGGGGCCTAGGTACTATGGCTACACCTTC.

The chain carries TRBV6-1 and TRBJ2-1; no firm D call. The V gene's germline CDR1 is MNHNS and CDR2 SASEGT. This CDR3 has 11 residues. Trimming removed 3 bases from V and 9 bases from J, with 6 bases in between. The CDR3 sequence: CASSDSSEQFF. CDR3 DNA: TGTGCCAGCAGTGATAGTTCTGAGCAGTTCTTC.

This clone was observed once. The chain carries TRBV28 and TRBJ1-1, with a weak D call TRBD1 (6 bases). Germline CDR1 reads MDHEN; CDR2 reads SYDVKM. CDR3 size: 17 residues. Trimming left V 6 bases short and J 4 bases short, with 24 bases between. The CDR3 nucleotides read TGTGCCAGCAGACCCCCTAGGAAGAGTGGACAGCCCACTGAAGCTTTCTTT. This codes for CASRPPRKSGQPTEAFF.

A few counts support this clone. This rearrangement joins TRBV12-3 or TRBV12-4 to TRBJ1-6; D unclear. This CDR3 has 13 residues. V lost 6 bases, J lost 10 bases, and 13 bases lay in between. The CDR3 sequence: CASSWPPYSPLHF. The CDR3 DNA follows: TGTGCCAGCAGCTGGCCCCCTTACTCACCCCTCCACTTT.

This clone has a single count. This rearrangement joins TRBV6-1 to TRBJ1-4, with D hard to call. The CDR3 covers 14 residues. The germline V gene encodes CDR1 MNHNS and CDR2 SASEGT. V lost 0 bases to trimming and J lost 7 bases, with 9 bases between them. The CDR3 DNA reads as TGTGCCAGCAGTGAAGCTCCGGAGGGTGAAAAACTGTTTTTT. Amino acids: CASSEAPEGEKLFF.

The chain combines TRBV5-8 with TRBJ2-5; D uncertain. This CDR3 spans 15 amino acids. Germline V gene lookup returns CDR1 SGHTS and CDR2 YDEGEE. The V and J ends lost 0 bases and 0 bases respectively, with 9 bases between them. The CDR3 region is CASSLDSLYQETQYF. CDR3 DNA: TGTGCCAGCAGCTTGGACAGCTTGTACCAAGAGACCCAGTACTTC.

The chain uses TRBV18 and TRBJ2-2; 8 bases line up with TRBD2. Unmatched junction bases numbered 9, after V lost 3 bases and J lost 6 bases. Germline CDR1 is KGHSH and CDR2 is LQKENI. This CDR3 contains 16 residues. DNA for the CDR3: TGTGCCAGCTCACCCTCAGCGGGAGTGGTGCCCGGGGAGCTGTTTTTT. Translated: CASSPSAGVVPGELFF.

The V and J genes are TRBV9 and TRBJ2-1, with 10 bases that match TRBD2. After removal of 0 bases from V and 1 base from J, the junction contained 4 bases not matched to a gene. Germline V gives CDR1 SGDLS, CDR2 YYNGEE. The length of the CDR3 is 17 residues. The CDR3 region is CASSVEASGGSYNEQFF. The DNA of the CDR3 is TGTGCCAGCAGCGTAGAGGCTAGCGGGGGTTCCTACAATGAGCAGTTCTTC.

A single count supports this clone. V is TRBV5-1 and J is TRBJ2-1; 9 nucleotides line up with TRBD2. The V gene end was trimmed by 3 bases and the J gene end by 6 bases; junction bases not matched to a gene: 10. The CDR3 runs 16 residues. Per the germline V gene, CDR1 is SGHRS and CDR2 is YFSETQ. In DNA, the CDR3 is TGCGCCAGCAGCTGGTACGGGACTAGCTGGGTCAATGAGCAGTTCTTC. Amino acid sequence: CASSWYGTSWVNEQFF.